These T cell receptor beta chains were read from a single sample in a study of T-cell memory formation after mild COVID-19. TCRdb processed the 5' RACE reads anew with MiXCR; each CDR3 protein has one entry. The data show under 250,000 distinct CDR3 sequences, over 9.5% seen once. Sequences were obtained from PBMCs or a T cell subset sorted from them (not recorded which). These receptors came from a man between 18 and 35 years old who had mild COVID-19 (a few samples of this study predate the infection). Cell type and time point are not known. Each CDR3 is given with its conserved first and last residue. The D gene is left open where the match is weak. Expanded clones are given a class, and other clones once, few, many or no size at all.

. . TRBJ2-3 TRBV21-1 TGTGCCAGCAGCAAAGAACTTTGGCAGCTCACAGATACGCAGTATTTT CASSKELWQLTDTQYF
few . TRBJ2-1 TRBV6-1 TGTGCCAGCAGTGAAGCTGGAGGGTACAATGAGCAGTTCTTC CASSEAGGYNEQFF
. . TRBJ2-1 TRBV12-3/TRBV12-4 TGTGCCAGCAGTTGGGGCTACAGTACCAATGAGCAGTTCTTC CASSWGYSTNEQFF
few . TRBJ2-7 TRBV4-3 TGCGCCAGCAGCCAAGGGAGCTCCTACGAGCAGTACTTC CASSQGSSYEQYF
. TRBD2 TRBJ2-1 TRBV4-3 TGCGCCAGCAGCCAGGGGACTAGCGGGGATTTTTTCTACAATGAGCAGTTCTTC CASSQGTSGDFFYNEQFF
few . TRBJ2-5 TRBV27 TGTGCCAGCAGTTCTCGATTCGGGACCCAGTACTTC CASSSRFGTQYF
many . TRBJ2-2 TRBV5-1 TGCGCCAGCAGGCTGGAGGGCTTCACCGGGGAGCTGTTTTTT CASRLEGFTGELFF
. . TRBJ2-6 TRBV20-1 TGCAGTGCTAGAGCAAGCAGGAGGGCTGGGGCCAACGTCCTGACTTTC CSARASRRAGANVLTF
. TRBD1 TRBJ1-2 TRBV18 TGTGCCAGCTCGCCGGACAGGGCCAACTATGGCTACACCTTC CASSPDRANYGYTF
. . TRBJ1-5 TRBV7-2 TGTGCCAGCAGCCCGATGGTTGGGGGCAATCAGCCCCAGCATTTT CASSPMVGGNQPQHF
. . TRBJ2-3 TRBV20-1 TGCAGTGCCCGTCCGGCGACAGATACGCAGTATTTT CSARPATDTQYF
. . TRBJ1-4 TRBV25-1 TGTGCCAGCAGGGATAGGTTGGATGAAGAACTGTTTTTT CASRDRLDEELFF
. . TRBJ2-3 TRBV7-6 TGTGCCAGCAGCTTATTAGGCTTCTCTAGCACAGATACGCAGTATTTT CASSLLGFSSTDTQYF
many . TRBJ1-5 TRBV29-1 TGCAGCGTTGCGGACGGTCTAATTGGCAATCAGCCCCAGCATTTT CSVADGLIGNQPQHF
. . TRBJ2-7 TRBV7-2 TGTGCCAGCAGCCGCGACGTGGGGGGCGCCTACGAGCAGTACTTC CASSRDVGGAYEQYF